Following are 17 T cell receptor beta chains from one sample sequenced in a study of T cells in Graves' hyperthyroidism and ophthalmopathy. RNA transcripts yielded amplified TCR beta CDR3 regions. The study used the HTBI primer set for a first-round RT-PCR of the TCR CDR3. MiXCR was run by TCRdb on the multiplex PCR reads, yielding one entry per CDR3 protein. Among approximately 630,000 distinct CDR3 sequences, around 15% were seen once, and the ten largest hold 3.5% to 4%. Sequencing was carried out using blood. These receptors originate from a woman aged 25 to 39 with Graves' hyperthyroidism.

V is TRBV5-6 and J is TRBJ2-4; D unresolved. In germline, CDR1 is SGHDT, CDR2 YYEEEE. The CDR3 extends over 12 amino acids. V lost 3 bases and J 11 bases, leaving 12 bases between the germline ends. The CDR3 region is CASSSAWPLQYF. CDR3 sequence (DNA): TGTGCCAGCAGCTCCGCATGGCCCCTTCAGTACTTC.

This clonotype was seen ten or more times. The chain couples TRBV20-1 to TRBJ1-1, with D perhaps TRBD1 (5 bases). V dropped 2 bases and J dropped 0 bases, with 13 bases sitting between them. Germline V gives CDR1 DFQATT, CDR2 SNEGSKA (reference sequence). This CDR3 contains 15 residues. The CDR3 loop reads CSARRSRALNTEAFF. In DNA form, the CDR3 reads TGCAGTGCTAGAAGATCCAGGGCTTTGAACACTGAAGCTTTCTTT.

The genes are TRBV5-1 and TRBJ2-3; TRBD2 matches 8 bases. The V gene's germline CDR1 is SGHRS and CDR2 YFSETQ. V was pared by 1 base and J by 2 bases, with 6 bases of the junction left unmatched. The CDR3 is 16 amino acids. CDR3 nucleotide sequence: TGCGCCAGCAGCTTGCGGATAGCGGGACTCACAGATACGCAGTATTTT. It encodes CASSLRIAGLTDTQYF. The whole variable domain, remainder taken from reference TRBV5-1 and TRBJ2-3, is KAGVTQTPRYLIKTRGQQVTLSCSPISGHRSVSWYQQTPGQGLQFLFEYFSETQRNKGNFPGRFSGRQFSNSRSEMNVSTLELGDSALYLCASSLRIAGLTDTQYFGPGTRLTVL.

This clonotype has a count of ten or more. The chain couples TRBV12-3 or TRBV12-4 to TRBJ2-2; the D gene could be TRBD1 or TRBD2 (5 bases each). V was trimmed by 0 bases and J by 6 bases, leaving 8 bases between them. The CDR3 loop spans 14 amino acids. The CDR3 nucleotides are TGTGCCAGCAGTTTAGCGCTGGGACCCGGGGAGCTGTTTTTT. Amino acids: CASSLALGPGELFF.

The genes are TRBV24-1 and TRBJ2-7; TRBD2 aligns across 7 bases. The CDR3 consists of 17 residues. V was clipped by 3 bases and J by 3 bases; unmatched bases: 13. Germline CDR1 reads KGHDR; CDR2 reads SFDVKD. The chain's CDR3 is CATSDAGSGKGFYEQYF. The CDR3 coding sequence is TGTGCCACCAGTGATGCGGGCAGCGGGAAGGGTTTCTACGAGCAGTACTTC.

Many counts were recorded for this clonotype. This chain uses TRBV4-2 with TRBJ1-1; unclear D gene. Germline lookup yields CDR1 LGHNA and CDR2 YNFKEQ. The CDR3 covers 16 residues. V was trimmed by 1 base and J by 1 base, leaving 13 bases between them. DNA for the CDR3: TGTGCCAGCAGCCAAGCTGGACGACACCCGAACACTGAAGCTTTCTTT. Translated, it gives CASSQAGRHPNTEAFF.

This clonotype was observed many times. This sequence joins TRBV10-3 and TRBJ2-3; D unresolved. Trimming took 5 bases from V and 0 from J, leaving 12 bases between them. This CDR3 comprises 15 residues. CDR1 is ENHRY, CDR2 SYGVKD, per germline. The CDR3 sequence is CAISKTETSTDTQYF. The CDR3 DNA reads TGTGCCATCAGTAAGACCGAAACTAGCACAGATACGCAGTATTTT.

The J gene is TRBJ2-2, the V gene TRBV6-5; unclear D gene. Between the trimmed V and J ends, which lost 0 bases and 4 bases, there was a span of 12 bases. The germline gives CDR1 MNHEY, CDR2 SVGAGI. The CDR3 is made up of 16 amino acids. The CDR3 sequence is CASSYSFLLLTGELFF. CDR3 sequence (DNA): TGTGCCAGCAGTTACTCGTTCCTCTTGCTCACCGGGGAGCTGTTTTTT.

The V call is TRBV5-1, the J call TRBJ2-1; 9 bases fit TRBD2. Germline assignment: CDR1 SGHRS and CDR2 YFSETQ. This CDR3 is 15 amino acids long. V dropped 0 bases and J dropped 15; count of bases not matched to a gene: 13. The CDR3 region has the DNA TGCGCCAGCAGCTTGGAAGGTTCTAGCGGGAACGTGCCGTTCTTC. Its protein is CASSLEGSSGNVPFF.

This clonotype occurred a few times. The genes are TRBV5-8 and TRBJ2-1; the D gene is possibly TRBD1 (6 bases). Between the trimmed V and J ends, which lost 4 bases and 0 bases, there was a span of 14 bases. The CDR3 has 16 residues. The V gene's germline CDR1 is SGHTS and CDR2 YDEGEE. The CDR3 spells CASSLHLGHSYNEQFF. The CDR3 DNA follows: TGTGCCAGCAGCCTCCACCTGGGACACTCCTACAATGAGCAGTTCTTC.

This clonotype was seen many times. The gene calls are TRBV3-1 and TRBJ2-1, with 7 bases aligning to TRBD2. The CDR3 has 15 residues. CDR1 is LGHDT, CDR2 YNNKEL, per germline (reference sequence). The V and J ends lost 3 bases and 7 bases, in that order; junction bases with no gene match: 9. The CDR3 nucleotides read TGTGCCAGCAGCCAGGATTATACTAGCGCGAATGAGCAGTTCTTC. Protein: CASSQDYTSANEQFF.

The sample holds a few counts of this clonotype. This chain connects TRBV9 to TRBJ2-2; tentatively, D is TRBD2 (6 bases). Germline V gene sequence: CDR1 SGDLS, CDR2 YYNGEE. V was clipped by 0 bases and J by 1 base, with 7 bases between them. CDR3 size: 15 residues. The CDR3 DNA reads TGTGCCAGCAGCGTAGGCGGGATGAACACCGGGGAGCTGTTTTTT. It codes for CASSVGGMNTGELFF.

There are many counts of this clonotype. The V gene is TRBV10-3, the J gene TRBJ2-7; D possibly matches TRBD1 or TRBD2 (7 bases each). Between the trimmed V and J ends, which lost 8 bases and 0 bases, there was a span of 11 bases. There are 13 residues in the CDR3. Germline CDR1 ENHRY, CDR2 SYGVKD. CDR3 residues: CAIQGGDSYEQYF. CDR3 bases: TGTGCCATCCAGGGGGGGGACTCCTACGAGCAGTACTTC.

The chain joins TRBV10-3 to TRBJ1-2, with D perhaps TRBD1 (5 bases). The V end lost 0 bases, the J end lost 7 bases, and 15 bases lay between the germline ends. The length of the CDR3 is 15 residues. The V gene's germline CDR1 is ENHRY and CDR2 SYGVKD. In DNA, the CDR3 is TGTGCCATCAGTGAGTCGTGGGGGTTAGCCGCTGGCTACACCTTC. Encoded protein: CAISESWGLAAGYTF.

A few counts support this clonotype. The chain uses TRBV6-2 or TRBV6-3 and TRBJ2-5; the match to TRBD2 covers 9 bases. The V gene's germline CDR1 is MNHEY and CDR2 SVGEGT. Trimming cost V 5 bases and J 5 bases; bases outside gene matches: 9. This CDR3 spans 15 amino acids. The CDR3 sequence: CASSRPPSGMETQYF. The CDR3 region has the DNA TGTGCCAGCAGTAGGCCGCCTAGCGGGATGGAGACCCAGTACTTC.

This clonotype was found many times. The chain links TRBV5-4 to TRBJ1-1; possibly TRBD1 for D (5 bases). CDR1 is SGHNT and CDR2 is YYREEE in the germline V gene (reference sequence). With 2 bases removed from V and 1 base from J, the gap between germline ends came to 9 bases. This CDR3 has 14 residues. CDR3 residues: CASSLDGGNTEAFF. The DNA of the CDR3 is TGTGCCAGCAGCTTAGACGGGGGGAACACTGAAGCTTTCTTT.

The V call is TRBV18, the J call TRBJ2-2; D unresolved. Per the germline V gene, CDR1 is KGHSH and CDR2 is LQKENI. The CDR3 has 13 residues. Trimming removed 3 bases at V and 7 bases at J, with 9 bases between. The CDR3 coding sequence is TGTGCCAGCTCACCTCAACCGGGCGGGGAGCTGTTTTTT. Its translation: CASSPQPGGELFF.